The TCR beta chain under discussion was sequenced for a study of multiple sclerosis patients with progressive multifocal leukoencephalopathy. Notes on the study in general: In most PML patients, TRB repertoires appeared less diverse by entropy. Clones expanded at PML were already present before and during natalizumab.

The germline V gene encodes CDR1 PRHDT and CDR2 FYEKMQ (reference sequence). This CDR3 is 15 amino acids long. To note about this clone: Its antigen is unknown. The germline gene is not matched at one end of the junction; a read error may be the cause.

TCRdb's copy holds only in-frame clones and misses some; the assay was immunoSEQ multiplex PCR. The sample includes 25,000 or so clones, approximately 89% of them seen just once. Documented time point: 12 to 13 months of natalizumab therapy. T1 marks 6 months and T2 marks 12 months of natalizumab therapy. This TCR was sampled from a man aged 25-40 years with multiple sclerosis. Sequencing used PBMCs, obtained from a patient treated with natalizumab. The chain uses TRBV13 and TRBJ2-2; 7 bases are shared with TRBD2. CDR3 in amino acids: CANSPGLEGTGELFF. The CDR3 DNA reads as TGTGCCAACAGCCCTGGACTAGAGGGGACCGGGGAGCTGTTTTTT.